One sample yielded the 5 T cell receptor beta chains listed below, sequenced in a study of cytomegalovirus exposure and HLA in healthy donors. 60 Vbeta and 13 Jbeta primers were used in PCR. This table comes from immunoSEQ multiplex PCR, and its TCRdb copy is limited to in-frame clones, with some not included. The repertoire holds some 110,000 clones, roughly 80% seen once, with over 20% in the top ten. The sequenced sample was PBMCs. Receptors originate from a man in his thirties or forties in good health and CMV-seropositive.

This clone has only one observation. CDR3 in amino acids: CASAGLENTEAFF. The CDR3 DNA follows: TGTGCCAGCGCTGGGCTGGAGAACACTGAAGCTTTCTTT. The gene calls are TRBV2 and TRBJ1-1; no clear D. Per the germline V gene, CDR1 is SNHLY and CDR2 is FYNNEI. Deletions cut 8 bases from V and 1 base from J, with 11 bases between. This CDR3 is built from 13 residues.

This rearrangement joins TRBV25-1 to TRBJ2-3; unclear D gene. Germline CDR1 and CDR2: MGHDK and SYGVNS. The CDR3 covers 15 residues. Trimming left V 10 bases short and J 1 base short, with 18 bases between. The CDR3, as DNA: TGTGCCACCTCCCGGAGCGAGCCAGGCACAGATACGCAGTATTTT. This translates into CATSRSEPGTDTQYF.

V is TRBV18 and J is TRBJ1-5, with TRBD1 as a possible D gene (5 bases). Trimming took off 3 bases at V and 4 bases at J, with 7 bases between the two ends. Germline CDR1 KGHSH, CDR2 LQKENI. CDR3 length equals 13 residues. The CDR3, as DNA: TGTGCCAGCTCACCGGACATTAATCAGCCCCAGCATTTT. Translation gives CASSPDINQPQHF.

The rearrangement joins TRBV5-4 to TRBJ2-5, with 10 nucleotides matching TRBD1. V was pared by 4 bases and J by 2 bases, with 5 bases of the junction left unmatched. This CDR3 comprises 15 residues. CDR1 is SGHNT and CDR2 is YYREEE in the germline V gene (reference sequence). The CDR3: CASSQGQGSQETQYF. CDR3 bases: TGTGCCAGCAGCCAGGGACAGGGGTCGCAAGAGACCCAGTACTTC.

This clone came up a few times. The chain is built from TRBV2 and TRBJ2-5, with TRBD2 matching 9 bases. The V gene end was trimmed by 5 bases and the J gene end by 2 bases; junction bases not matched to a gene: 9. CDR3 size: 16 residues. From germline, CDR1 is SNHLY and CDR2 FYNNEI. This CDR3 reads CASSSLAGERQETQYF. In nucleotides, the CDR3 is TGTGCCAGCAGTTCGTTAGCGGGGGAGCGACAAGAGACCCAGTACTTC.